This TCR beta chain came from a study of cytomegalovirus exposure and HLA in healthy donors. Study background: Researchers previously reported finding roughly 120 million unique TCR beta sequences from 170 million or so T cells. Study-level results: Reports indicated that the classifier achieved high specificity and sensitivity in diagnosing cytomegalovirus status. Prediction of most subjects' HLA-A and HLA-B alleles by TCR beta sequences was reportedly accurate.

The CDR3 is 15 residues long. Germline assignment: CDR1 SSHAT and CDR2 FNYEAQ (reference sequence). PCR used 60 Vbeta primers and 13 Jbeta primers. Profiling relied on immunoSEQ multiplex PCR, and the TCRdb table lists in-frame clones only, not all of them. The sample yields 95,000 to 100,000 clones, roughly 70% seen once. Worth noting for this clone: Its matching antigen is unknown. One end of the junction does not line up with germline, which may come from a read error.

The chain has TRBV7-7 and TRBJ2-7; D is perhaps TRBD2 (6 bases). The sequence derives from a man aged 45 to 65 in good health and CMV-seronegative. The sequenced sample consisted of PBMCs. CDR3 nucleotide sequence: TGTGCTAGCAGATCAGGAGTGGGGGGAATGCTCGAGCAGTACTTC. Its protein is CASRSGVGGMLEQYF. The whole variable domain, filled in from reference TRBV7-7 and TRBJ2-7, reads GAGVSQSPRYKVTKRGQDVTLRCDPISSHATLYWYQQALGQGPEFLTYFNYEAQPDKSGLPSDRFSAERPEGSISTLTIQRTEQRDSAMYRCASRSGVGGMLEQYFGPGTRLTVT.